A selection of T cell receptor beta chains follows, all from one sample in a study of yellow fever vaccine responses in identical twins. Each CDR3 protein is one row after TCRdb ran MiXCR on the RT-PCR reads. The sample includes roughly 4,300 distinct CDR3 sequences, 80% to 90% seen only once; the top ten take roughly 2.6%. The sample was T cells from blood (PBMCs), unsorted or a sorted subset (not recorded which), taken before or after yellow fever vaccination (not recorded which). These receptors all stem from a woman younger than 30 who received the yellow fever vaccine. Both conserved end residues are part of each CDR3. D genes are given only for firm matches. Size is stated for part of the rows, as once, few or many counts, or as a class when the clone is expanded.

v_call	clone_size	j_call	d_call	cdr3_aa	cdr3_nt
TRBV29-1	-	TRBJ2-1	-	CSAKTGYSYNEQFF	TGCAGCGCCAAGACAGGCTACTCCTACAATGAGCAGTTCTTC
TRBV11-1	-	TRBJ2-5	TRBD2	CASSSTSIQETQYF	TGTGCCAGCAGCTCGACTAGCATCCAAGAGACCCAGTACTTC
TRBV11-1	-	TRBJ2-3	-	CASSLVLPGQSPADTQYF	TGTGCCAGCAGCTTAGTTCTTCCAGGCCAGTCTCCCGCAGATACGCAGTATTTT
TRBV29-1	once	TRBJ2-4	-	CSVPTGSGIQYF	TGCAGCGTTCCTACAGGGAGCGGCATTCAGTACTTC
TRBV6-2/TRBV6-3	-	TRBJ2-4	-	CASSKTRSGIQYF	TGTGCCAGCAGTAAAACTAGGAGCGGCATTCAGTACTTC
TRBV29-1	once	TRBJ2-5	TRBD1	CSVVQGVPETQYF	TGCAGCGTTGTCCAGGGGGTACCAGAGACCCAGTACTTC
TRBV5-4	once	TRBJ2-7	-	CASSLGSSYEQYF	TGTGCCAGCAGCTTGGGCAGCTCCTACGAGCAGTACTTC
TRBV29-1	-	TRBJ1-3	-	CSGGISGNTIYF	TGCAGCGGTGGGATCTCTGGAAACACCATATATTTT
TRBV12-5	-	TRBJ1-2	-	CASGFRGANYGYTF	TGTGCTAGTGGTTTTCGGGGGGCGAACTATGGCTACACCTTC
TRBV28	-	TRBJ2-7	-	CASSLSIGGREVQYF	TGTGCCAGCAGTTTATCAATTGGCGGCAGGGAGGTGCAGTACTTC
TRBV7-9	-	TRBJ1-2	-	CASSSTGFEGYTF	TGTGCCAGCAGCTCTACAGGGTTCGAAGGCTACACCTTC
TRBV12-1	-	TRBJ2-1	-	CASSFMAPLGYNEQFF	TGTGCCAGCAGCTTTATGGCCCCCCTGGGGTACAATGAGCAGTTCTTC
TRBV29-1	-	TRBJ2-7	-	CSVVWRGFNEQYF	TGCAGCGTTGTATGGAGGGGGTTCAACGAGCAGTACTTC
TRBV24-1	-	TRBJ1-2	TRBD1	CATSDPPTGNGYTF	TGTGCCACCAGTGACCCCCCGACAGGGAACGGCTACACCTTC
TRBV4-3	-	TRBJ2-3	TRBD2	CASSQDLTGTTSTDTQYF	TGCGCCAGCAGCCAAGATCTGACCGGGACTACCAGCACAGATACGCAGTATTTT
TRBV12-2	-	TRBJ2-1	-	CAPPNESSGGYNEQFF	TGTGCCCCCCCTAATGAATCCAGCGGGGGATACAATGAGCAGTTCTTC
TRBV2	-	TRBJ2-5	-	CASSGLQQETQYF	TGTGCCAGCAGTGGTCTCCAGCAAGAGACCCAGTACTTC
TRBV29-1	-	TRBJ2-5	TRBD2	CSVAPSGGGAQYF	TGCAGCGTTGCACCTAGCGGGGGGGGGGCCCAGTACTTC
TRBV12-3/TRBV12-4	-	TRBJ2-2	-	CASSFLPGELFF	TGTGCCAGCAGTTTTCTTCCCGGGGAGCTGTTTTTT
TRBV18	-	TRBJ2-3	-	CASSPISTDTQYF	TGTGCCAGCTCACCAATAAGCACAGATACGCAGTATTTT
TRBV5-4	-	TRBJ2-1	-	CASSLASPGGYNEQFF	TGTGCCAGCAGCTTGGCCAGCCCTGGAGGGTACAATGAGCAGTTCTTC
TRBV24-1	-	TRBJ2-1	TRBD2	CATSEAGGSNEQFF	TGTGCCACCAGTGAGGCGGGGGGGTCCAATGAGCAGTTCTTC
TRBV5-1	-	TRBJ1-1	TRBD1	CASSLEGTGWDTEAFF	TGCGCCAGCAGCTTGGAGGGGACAGGGTGGGACACTGAAGCTTTCTTT
TRBV11-2	-	TRBJ2-1	-	CASSKIEALTDEQFF	TGTGCCAGCAGCAAAATAGAGGCCTTGACCGATGAGCAGTTCTTC
TRBV19	-	TRBJ2-1	-	CASTTAGVSDNEQFF	TGTGCCAGTACTACAGCGGGCGTAAGCGACAATGAGCAGTTCTTC
TRBV24-1	-	TRBJ2-1	TRBD2	CATGTSGNNEQFF	TGTGCCACCGGGACTAGCGGAAACAATGAGCAGTTCTTC
TRBV5-1	once	TRBJ2-1	TRBD2	CASSFSPGGSSYNEQFF	TGCGCCAGCAGCTTCTCACCGGGGGGGAGCTCCTACAATGAGCAGTTCTTC
TRBV24-1	once	TRBJ2-3	-	CATSGTVQTDTQYF	TGTGCCACCAGTGGGACAGTTCAGACAGATACGCAGTATTTT
TRBV18	few	TRBJ2-7	-	CASSTREDSYEQYF	TGTGCCAGCTCAACCAGGGAAGATTCCTACGAGCAGTACTTC
TRBV7-2	-	TRBJ2-5	-	CASSSDAGRPETQYF	TGTGCCAGCAGTTCGGACGCAGGGAGGCCAGAGACCCAGTACTTC
TRBV7-3	-	TRBJ2-7	-	CASSLKMYEQYF	TGTGCCAGCAGCCTAAAAATGTACGAGCAGTACTTC
TRBV4-1	-	TRBJ2-3	-	CASSQGWDFTDTQYF	TGCGCCAGCAGCCAAGGATGGGACTTCACAGATACGCAGTATTTT
TRBV4-3	few	TRBJ2-1	-	CASSQADSSYNEQFF	TGCGCCAGCAGCCAAGCAGACAGCTCCTACAATGAGCAGTTCTTC
TRBV20-1	-	TRBJ2-2	TRBD2	CSARELAGARTGELFF	TGCAGTGCTAGAGAACTAGCGGGTGCGCGCACCGGGGAGCTGTTTTTT
TRBV11-1	-	TRBJ2-2	-	CASSLAGVAGNTGELFF	TGTGCCAGCAGCTTAGCTGGAGTAGCAGGAAACACCGGGGAGCTGTTTTTT
TRBV29-1	-	TRBJ2-3	-	CSVVKGSNTDTQYF	TGCAGCGTTGTTAAGGGTAGTAACACAGATACGCAGTATTTT
TRBV29-1	-	TRBJ2-1	TRBD2	CSTGLVSYNEQFF	TGCAGCACGGGACTAGTGTCCTACAATGAGCAGTTCTTC
TRBV18	-	TRBJ2-7	-	CASSPLSREQYF	TGTGCCAGCTCACCACTAAGCAGGGAGCAGTACTTC
TRBV4-3	-	TRBJ2-7	-	CASSQERAYEQYF	TGCGCCAGCAGCCAAGAGAGGGCCTACGAGCAGTACTTC
TRBV7-9	-	TRBJ2-1	TRBD1	CASSVTTGVDNEQFF	TGTGCCAGCAGCGTAACAACAGGGGTTGACAATGAGCAGTTCTTC
TRBV20-1	-	TRBJ1-6	-	CSARESGLYNSPLHF	TGCAGTGCTAGAGAGTCAGGACTCTATAATTCACCCCTCCACTTT
TRBV10-3	-	TRBJ2-1	TRBD2	CAIRGLADYNEQFF	TGTGCCATCAGGGGACTAGCGGACTACAATGAGCAGTTCTTC
TRBV4-2	-	TRBJ2-1	TRBD2	CASSQEGTSGGAYNEQFF	TGTGCCAGCAGCCAAGAGGGGACTAGCGGGGGGGCATACAATGAGCAGTTCTTC
TRBV5-1	-	TRBJ2-7	-	CASSLAAVASYEQYF	TGCGCCAGCAGCTTAGCAGCGGTTGCCTCCTACGAGCAGTACTTC
TRBV9	-	TRBJ2-3	-	CASSAETGGSFTDTQYF	TGTGCCAGCAGCGCAGAAACAGGCGGCAGTTTCACAGATACGCAGTATTTT
TRBV5-5	once	TRBJ2-3	-	CASSAAPGVGDTQYF	TGTGCCAGCAGCGCTGCCCCTGGGGTGGGAGATACGCAGTATTTT
TRBV4-1	-	TRBJ2-6	-	CASSQSYSGANVLTF	TGCGCCAGCAGCCAGAGCTACTCTGGGGCCAACGTCCTGACTTTC
TRBV4-2	-	TRBJ2-7	-	CASSQPTDGLTYEQYF	TGTGCCAGCAGCCAACCGACAGACGGACTAACCTACGAGCAGTACTTC
TRBV6-5	-	TRBJ1-4	TRBD1	CASSYSTGGRNEKLFF	TGTGCCAGCAGTTACTCGACAGGGGGACGTAATGAAAAACTGTTTTTT
TRBV4-1	-	TRBJ2-3	-	CASSPPGRRGTDTQYF	TGCGCCAGCAGCCCCCCGGGTAGGAGGGGTACAGATACGCAGTATTTT
TRBV25-1	-	TRBJ2-7	-	CASSPWDFSYEQYF	TGTGCCAGCAGTCCCTGGGACTTTTCCTACGAGCAGTACTTC
TRBV5-1	-	TRBJ2-1	-	CASSVGSGHSYNEQFF	TGCGCCAGCAGCGTGGGTAGCGGACATTCCTACAATGAGCAGTTCTTC
TRBV29-1	-	TRBJ2-3	TRBD1	CSVWDSSTDTQYF	TGCAGCGTTTGGGACAGTAGCACAGATACGCAGTATTTT
TRBV11-2	-	TRBJ2-4	TRBD1	CASSEGQGVGKNIQYF	TGTGCCAGCAGCGAAGGACAGGGGGTCGGCAAAAACATTCAGTACTTC